One and the same sample provided the 19 T cell receptor beta chains below, sequenced in a study of regulatory T cells in long-lasting Graves disease. Time point described: newly diagnosed GD, antithyroid drugs for less than 3 months. PBMC-extracted RNA yielded the TCR library. Libraries of TCR beta came from iRepertoire HTBI primers plus Arm-PCR of CDR3 regions. TCRdb reprocessed the multiplex PCR reads via MiXCR and lists one record per CDR3 protein. This sample carries 530,000 or so distinct CDR3 sequences, roughly a sixth of them seen once, and the ten largest clones take approximately 12%. The data were also submitted as part of a second study, on T cells in Graves' hyperthyroidism and ophthalmopathy.

The material was peripheral blood mononuclear cells (PBMCs), obtained at new diagnosis, from a patient treated with antithyroid drugs. The receptors here all came from a man between 18 and 35 years old with Graves disease.

The chain carries TRBV6-5 and TRBJ1-5, with a tentative D call TRBD1 (6 bases). CDR1 MNHEY and CDR2 SVGAGI come from the germline V gene. V lost 4 bases and J 6 bases, leaving 13 bases between the germline ends. This CDR3 comprises 14 residues. The CDR3 sequence is CASSFRGGGQPQHF. CDR3 in DNA: TGTGCCAGCAGTTTTCGTGGGGGCGGTCAGCCCCAGCATTTT.

The chain couples TRBV20-1 to TRBJ1-5; D is ambiguous. The CDR3 consists of 13 residues. The germline V gene has CDR1 DFQATT and CDR2 SNEGSKA (reference sequence). Trimming stripped 2 bases from V and 9 bases from J, with 14 bases between. The DNA for the CDR3 is TGCAGTGCTAGAATGGACGCCGGGCGGCCCCAGCATTTT. The encoded protein is CSARMDAGRPQHF.

This clonotype was counted a few times. This chain connects TRBV6-1 to TRBJ2-2; 10 bases are a match to TRBD2. The CDR3 has 17 residues. V trimming: 6 bases; J trimming: 5 bases; junction bases outside the gene matches: 12. Germline loops: CDR1 MNHNS, CDR2 SASEGT. CDR3 amino acids: CASRKIAGGPGTGELFF. CDR3 DNA sequence: TGTGCCAGCAGAAAGATAGCGGGAGGCCCGGGGACCGGGGAGCTGTTTTTT.

This clonotype was picked up many times. V and J are TRBV30 and TRBJ2-5; 9 bases agree with TRBD1. CDR3 length: 17 amino acids. Losses at the gene ends were 2 bases for V and 4 bases for J; bases not matched to a gene: 14. CDR1 is GTSNPN and CDR2 is SVGIG in the germline V gene (reference sequence). CDR3 protein: CAWSLGVGTGRGETQYF. DNA of the CDR3: TGTGCCTGGAGTTTAGGTGTCGGGACAGGGAGGGGAGAGACCCAGTACTTC.

About this clonotype itself: The junction and the germline gene differ at one end; a read error may be behind it. This chain connects TRBV18 to TRBJ2-7, with a weak D call TRBD1 (5 bases). The germline gives CDR1 KGHSH, CDR2 LQKENI. The CDR3 is 15 residues long. The CDR3 bases are TGTGCCAGCTCACCGGAGCAGGGCGAGCTGTTCGAGCGGTACTTC. It specifies CASSPEQGELFERYF.

This chain connects TRBV7-9 to TRBJ2-3; TRBD2 aligns across 8 bases. Trimming removed 2 bases from V and 6 bases from J; junction bases left unmatched: 10. Germline V gene data show CDR1 as SEHNR and CDR2 as FQNEAQ (reference sequence). The CDR3 covers 16 residues. This CDR3 reads CASSLLFGGRIDTQYF. The CDR3 DNA reads as TGTGCCAGCAGCTTACTTTTTGGCGGGAGGATCGATACGCAGTATTTT.

This chain uses TRBV10-2 with TRBJ2-7; a weak D match, TRBD2 (6 bases). Trimming stripped 5 bases from V and 3 bases from J, with 17 bases between. The CDR3 extends over 15 amino acids. Germline loops: CDR1 WSHSY, CDR2 SAAADI. The chain's CDR3 is CASSTSNPNLYEQYF. In DNA, the CDR3 is TGCGCCAGCAGTACTAGCAACCCAAACCTCTACGAGCAGTACTTC.

The chain employs TRBV28 and TRBJ2-1, with 8 bases fitting TRBD1. The germline CDR1 and CDR2 sequences are MDHEN and SYDVKM. The CDR3 length is 12 residues. Trimming cost V 6 bases and J 10 bases; bases outside gene matches: 5. The CDR3 region has the DNA TGTGCCAGCAGCCCCCGGGACAGGGAGCAGTTCTTC. As protein: CASSPRDREQFF. Drawing the rest from reference TRBV28 and TRBJ2-1, the complete variable domain is DVKVTQSSRYLVKRTGEKVFLECVQDMDHENMFWYRQDPGLGLRLIYFSYDVKMKEKGDIPEGYSVSREKKERFSLILESASTNQTSMYLCASSPRDREQFFGPGTRLTVL.

This clonotype occurred many times. The rearrangement links TRBV5-8 to TRBJ1-1; no clear D gene. Per the germline V gene, CDR1 is SGHTS and CDR2 is YDEGEE. Between the trimmed V and J ends, which lost 0 bases and 0 bases, there was a span of 9 bases. CDR3 length: 15 amino acids. In DNA form, the CDR3 reads TGTGCCAGCAGCTTGGGGACGGATATGAACACTGAAGCTTTCTTT. Its translation is CASSLGTDMNTEAFF.

The chain joins TRBV28 to TRBJ1-5; no clear D. In germline, CDR1 is MDHEN, CDR2 SYDVKM. The CDR3 has 13 residues. V was cut by 3 bases and J by 6 bases, with 9 bases left in between. The CDR3 is CASSLGSAQPQHF. The CDR3 nucleotides read TGTGCCAGCAGTTTGGGGAGTGCTCAGCCCCAGCATTTT. The complete variable domain, with remaining parts taken from reference TRBV28 and TRBJ1-5, reads DVKVTQSSRYLVKRTGEKVFLECVQDMDHENMFWYRQDPGLGLRLIYFSYDVKMKEKGDIPEGYSVSREKKERFSLILESASTNQTSMYLCASSLGSAQPQHFGDGTRLSIL.

In its sample, this clonotype was seen many times. The rearrangement links TRBV20-1 to TRBJ2-5; TRBD1 is a possible D gene (6 bases). CDR1 is DFQATT, CDR2 SNEGSKA, per germline (reference sequence). The CDR3 is 14 amino acids. Trimming cost V 5 bases and J 3 bases, with 16 bases left between them. CDR3 region: CSAHGTFYEETQYF. The CDR3 region has the DNA TGCAGTGCTCATGGGACATTCTACGAAGAGACCCAGTACTTC.

This clonotype was seen many times. This rearrangement joins TRBV2 to TRBJ1-5; D perhaps matches TRBD1 (6 bases). V dropped 2 bases and J dropped 0 bases, with 14 bases sitting between them. Germline V gives CDR1 SNHLY, CDR2 FYNNEI. This CDR3 is 17 amino acids long. The chain's CDR3 is CASSELGGIYSNQPQHF. The CDR3, as DNA: TGTGCCAGCAGTGAACTAGGGGGTATCTATAGCAATCAGCCCCAGCATTTT.

This clonotype was observed a few times. This rearrangement joins TRBV7-2 to TRBJ2-2; 8 bases fit TRBD2. CDR3 size: 13 residues. Germline values: CDR1 SGHTA, CDR2 FQGNSA. The V gene end was trimmed by 6 bases and the J gene end by 6 bases; junction bases not matched to a gene: 3. The CDR3 coding sequence is TGTGCCAGCAGAGCTAGCGGGCCCGGGGAGCTGTTTTTT. It yields the protein CASRASGPGELFF.

This clonotype was picked up many times. This chain joins TRBV5-1 and TRBJ1-1; 9 bases line up with TRBD1. Germline-derived CDR1 and CDR2 are SGHRS and YFSETQ. Losses at the gene ends were 3 bases for V and 3 bases for J; bases not matched to a gene: 3. The CDR3 spans 14 residues. The CDR3 DNA reads as TGCGCCAGCAGCTGGACAGGGGTTGACACTGAAGCTTTCTTT. It codes for CASSWTGVDTEAFF.

The chain joins TRBV3-1 to TRBJ2-1; TRBD2 aligns across 8 bases. Germline-derived CDR1 and CDR2 are LGHDT and YNNKEL (reference sequence). This CDR3 spans 17 amino acids. V lost 0 bases, J lost 8 bases, and 12 bases stayed unmatched. The CDR3 DNA follows: TGTGCCAGCAGCCAAGATCGGGGGGGCGGGGCCTTCCATGAGCAGTTCTTC. Translation: CASSQDRGGGAFHEQFF.

This chain uses TRBV20-1 with TRBJ2-2; 8 bases map to TRBD1. This CDR3 comprises 16 residues. Germline V gives CDR1 DFQATT, CDR2 SNEGSKA (reference sequence). V trimming: 0 bases; J trimming: 2 bases; junction bases outside the gene matches: 5. The CDR3 region is CSARDPGQGNTGELFF. DNA for the CDR3: TGCAGTGCTAGAGACCCCGGACAGGGTAACACCGGGGAGCTGTTTTTT.

Many counts were recorded for this clonotype. The chain has TRBV27 and TRBJ1-1, with D unclear. This CDR3 region has 13 residues. The V end was cut by 4 bases, the J end by 1 base, with 7 bases between. Germline CDR1 and CDR2: MNHEY and SMNVEV (reference sequence). The CDR3 spells CASSSPANTEAFF. CDR3 coding DNA: TGTGCCAGCAGTTCCCCAGCGAACACTGAAGCTTTCTTT.

This clonotype was observed a few times. The DNA of the CDR3 is TGTGCCAGCAGCCCCGGGACAGCCCACAATCAGCCCCAGCATTTT. Encoded protein: CASSPGTAHNQPQHF. J is TRBJ1-5 and V is TRBV28, with 7 bases identical to TRBD1. CDR1 is MDHEN, CDR2 SYDVKM, per germline. The CDR3 covers 15 residues. Trimming took 6 bases from V and 3 from J; bases not matched to a gene: 8. Based on the CDR3 plus reference TRBV28 and TRBJ1-5, the full variable domain is DVKVTQSSRYLVKRTGEKVFLECVQDMDHENMFWYRQDPGLGLRLIYFSYDVKMKEKGDIPEGYSVSREKKERFSLILESASTNQTSMYLCASSPGTAHNQPQHFGDGTRLSIL.

The chain couples TRBV28 to TRBJ1-1, with a weak D call TRBD1 (6 bases). Trimming cost V 4 bases and J 4 bases, with 22 bases left between them. CDR3 length: 17 residues. Germline CDR1 and CDR2: MDHEN and SYDVKM. The CDR3 nucleotides read TGTGCCAGCAGTTATCGGGGCGGGGGGCCAGTGATCACTGAAGCTTTCTTT. Its protein product is CASSYRGGGPVITEAFF.